Shown below are 30 T cell receptor beta chains from a single sample sequenced in a study of CD8 T cells in ankylosing spondylitis. Findings and caveats of the study: Among TCR beta sequences, a motif of roughly 8 highly homologous variants appeared characteristic of ankylosing spondylitis blood.

Using its own MiXCR run on the 5' RACE reads, TCRdb lists one record per CDR3 protein. This table has 800,000 to 900,000 distinct CDR3 sequences, approximately 12% appearing once. The antigens these receptors bind are not known. The sequenced sample was blood, either unsorted or a sorted T cell fraction (not recorded which). These receptors all come from a male donor with ankylosing spondylitis.

This clonotype was detected a few times. The chain carries TRBV20-1 and TRBJ2-7, with D tentatively TRBD1 or TRBD2 (6 bases each). Germline loops: CDR1 DFQATT, CDR2 SNEGSKA (reference sequence). The CDR3 runs 16 residues. Trimming cost V 1 base and J 0 bases, with 16 bases left between them. CDR3 DNA: TGCAGTGCTAGAGGATCTCCGAGGGGGGCCTCCTACGAGCAGTACTTC. Translating gives CSARGSPRGASYEQYF.

This clonotype was counted at least ten times. The J gene is TRBJ2-3, the V gene TRBV20-1; no clear D. Trimming cost V 3 bases and J 4 bases, with 5 bases left between them. Germline lookup yields CDR1 DFQATT and CDR2 SNEGSKA (reference sequence). The CDR3 is 11 residues long. The CDR3 here is CSASLADTQYF. The CDR3 DNA reads TGCAGTGCTAGTTTGGCAGATACGCAGTATTTT.

This clonotype has ten or more counts. The chain is built from TRBV6-5 and TRBJ2-1; 13 positions agree with TRBD2. V shed 4 bases and J 5 bases; nucleotides not matched to a gene: 2. This CDR3 spans 15 amino acids. CDR1 is MNHEY and CDR2 is SVGAGI in the germline V gene. The CDR3 DNA reads TGTGCCAGCAGTTGGGGACTAGCGGGGAACAATGAGCAGTTCTTC. Translated, it gives CASSWGLAGNNEQFF.

Ten or more counts support this clonotype. This chain connects TRBV7-2 to TRBJ2-3; D is unresolved. V lost 0 bases, J lost 5 bases, and 12 bases lay in between. This CDR3 spans 15 amino acids. Germline CDR1 reads SGHTA; CDR2 reads FQGNSA. Here the CDR3 DNA reads TGTGCCAGCAGCTTAGCGAGGTATGGCGGAGATACGCAGTATTTT. Translating gives CASSLARYGGDTQYF.

This clonotype was picked up a small number of times. The V call is TRBV29-1, the J call TRBJ1-1; no reliable D call. Germline V gene lookup returns CDR1 SQVTM and CDR2 ANQGSEA. V shed 1 base and J shed 1 base, with 13 bases lying between them. This CDR3 spans 15 amino acids. CDR3 protein: CSVEGSPRTNTEAFF. The CDR3 region has the DNA TGCAGCGTTGAAGGGTCCCCCCGAACGAACACTGAAGCTTTCTTT.

This chain links TRBV28 with TRBJ2-2, with TRBD1 identical over 7 bases. J lost 6 bases, V lost 8 bases, and 9 bases had no gene match. There are 14 residues in the CDR3. CDR1 is MDHEN and CDR2 is SYDVKM in the germline V gene. The DNA for the CDR3 is TGTGCCAGCGGGTCGTACAGGGGCCCCGGGGAGCTGTTTTTT. Translating it yields CASGSYRGPGELFF.

This clonotype has just a few counts. V gene TRBV7-9 combines with J gene TRBJ1-6; 9 positions match TRBD1. The CDR3 runs 17 residues. Germline-derived CDR1 and CDR2 are SEHNR and FQNEAQ (reference sequence). Trimming took 5 bases from V and 8 from J; bases not matched to a gene: 13. The CDR3 DNA follows: TGTGCCAGCAGCGCCACCGGGACAGGGTACGCTCATTCACCCCTCCACTTT. Protein product: CASSATGTGYAHSPLHF.

The chain couples TRBV6-1 to TRBJ1-5; 7 bases match TRBD1. The CDR3 is made up of 15 amino acids. Germline V gene sequence: CDR1 MNHNS, CDR2 SASEGT. Trimming removed 7 bases from V and 2 bases from J; junction bases left unmatched: 8. The CDR3 sequence: CASKVTGVGNQPQHF. CDR3 coding DNA: TGTGCCAGCAAGGTCACAGGGGTAGGCAATCAGCCCCAGCATTTT.

This clonotype was observed a handful of times. The rearrangement links TRBV6-1 to TRBJ2-1; 8 bases fit TRBD2. The germline V gene encodes CDR1 MNHNS and CDR2 SASEGT. V lost 1 base and J lost 12; bases outside the gene matches: 5. This CDR3 is 13 amino acids long. CDR3: CASSEVPGTRQFF. The CDR3 DNA is TGTGCCAGCAGTGAAGTTCCCGGGACTAGGCAGTTCTTC.

This clonotype showed up many times. The chain employs TRBV12-3 or TRBV12-4 and TRBJ1-2; the D is unclear. The CDR3 consists of 13 residues. V shed 2 bases and J shed 5 bases, with 9 bases lying between them. CDR3 sequence reads: CASSLHHKYGYTF. CDR3 DNA sequence: TGTGCCAGCAGTTTACACCACAAGTATGGCTACACCTTC.

This clonotype was seen a few times. This rearrangement joins TRBV28 to TRBJ2-6; maybe TRBD1 (5 bases). V lost 7 bases and J 2 bases, leaving 12 bases between the germline ends. CDR1 and CDR2 (germline): MDHEN, SYDVKM. The CDR3 covers 15 residues. CDR3 sequence reads: CASNDPGTGANVLTF. The CDR3 DNA is TGTGCCAGCAACGACCCAGGGACTGGGGCCAACGTCCTGACTTTC.

The chain employs TRBV10-3 and TRBJ1-2; D is undetermined. Germline V gene data show CDR1 as ENHRY and CDR2 as SYGVKD. The CDR3 is 16 amino acids. V lost 10 bases to trimming and J lost 1 base, with 22 bases between them. CDR3 nucleotides: TGTGCCACGAGACACGCACCCGAGCGCCATAACTATGGCTACACCTTC. Translated, it gives CATRHAPERHNYGYTF.

Remarks on this clonotype: One end of the junction varies from germline; a read error may be responsible. This rearrangement joins TRBV7-7 to TRBJ2-7; TRBD1 aligns across 9 bases. Germline V gives CDR1 SSHAT, CDR2 FNYEAQ (reference sequence). The CDR3 has 15 amino acids. DNA of the CDR3: TGTGCTAGCAGCATCGGACAGGGGAAGAGCTACGAGCAGTACTTC. Amino acid sequence: CASSIGQGKSYEQYF.

This clonotype was recorded a few times. The rearrangement joins TRBV10-3 to TRBJ2-1, with D perhaps matching TRBD2 (5 bases). The CDR3 is 14 residues long. Germline assignment: CDR1 ENHRY and CDR2 SYGVKD. Trimming took 7 bases from V and 7 from J, leaving 17 bases between them. In DNA form, the CDR3 reads TGTGCCATCACGGGGTCCCAAAGGTTGAATGAGCAGTTCTTC. Encoded protein: CAITGSQRLNEQFF.

The rearrangement joins TRBV3-1 to TRBJ2-7; D is perhaps TRBD2 (6 bases). Germline V gene data show CDR1 as LGHDT and CDR2 as YNNKEL (reference sequence). CDR3 size: 13 residues. V lost 3 bases, J lost 2 bases, and 8 bases lay in between. The CDR3 sequence is CASSQWGAYEQYF. The CDR3, as DNA: TGTGCCAGCAGCCAGTGGGGGGCCTACGAGCAGTACTTC.

The chain is built from TRBV4-3 and TRBJ2-7, with D perhaps matching TRBD1 (5 bases). The CDR3 extends over 13 amino acids. Trimming took 4 bases from V and 6 from J, leaving 13 bases between them. The V gene's germline CDR1 is LGHNA and CDR2 YSLEER. Here the CDR3 DNA reads TGCGCCAGCAGCCTAACCAGGGATCGCGAGCAGTACTTC. This translates into CASSLTRDREQYF.

This clonotype showed up many times. The rearrangement joins TRBV10-3 to TRBJ1-2; TRBD1 is a possible D gene (6 bases). The germline V gene has CDR1 ENHRY and CDR2 SYGVKD. Trimming left V 10 bases short and J 1 base short, with 13 bases between. The CDR3 is made up of 13 amino acids. As DNA, the CDR3 is TGTGCCAGTCTCAGGGGCGATAACTATGGCTACACCTTC. Translation gives CASLRGDNYGYTF.

This clonotype has a handful of counts. J is TRBJ2-1 and V is TRBV29-1; 8 bases are shared with TRBD2. V gave up 6 bases and J gave up 12 bases; unmatched junction bases: 13. This CDR3 has 13 residues. CDR1 SQVTM and CDR2 ANQGSEA come from the germline V gene. CDR3 nucleotides: TGCAGCGTCGGTCGACTAGCGAGCGTCAGGCAGTTCTTC. Its translation is CSVGRLASVRQFF.

V and J are TRBV20-1 and TRBJ2-5; 13 nucleotides agree with TRBD2. CDR1 and CDR2 (germline): DFQATT, SNEGSKA (reference sequence). V gave up 0 bases and J gave up 4 bases; unmatched junction bases: 8. The CDR3 totals 17 residues. The CDR3 spells CSARDFTGLAGSETQYF. DNA for the CDR3: TGCAGTGCTAGAGATTTTACGGGACTAGCGGGATCAGAGACCCAGTACTTC.

The V and J genes are TRBV20-1 and TRBJ2-1; the match to TRBD2 covers 7 bases. V was pared by 3 bases and J by 6 bases, with 8 bases of the junction left unmatched. The CDR3 has 14 residues. CDR1 and CDR2 (germline): DFQATT, SNEGSKA (reference sequence). The chain's CDR3 is CSARREGYRNEQFF. CDR3 in DNA: TGCAGTGCTAGGAGGGAGGGGTATCGCAATGAGCAGTTCTTC.

The chain is built from TRBV6-2 or TRBV6-3 and TRBJ2-2; D is unresolved. This CDR3 has 14 residues. The V end lost 6 bases, the J end lost 1 base, and 9 bases lay between the germline ends. CDR1 and CDR2 from the germline V gene are MNHEY and SVGEGT. CDR3 nucleotide sequence: TGTGCCAGCAGAAGGGCAGGGAACACCGGGGAGCTGTTTTTT. It is translated as CASRRAGNTGELFF.

This clonotype has a handful of counts. The chain joins TRBV6-2 or TRBV6-3 to TRBJ2-7; a possible D gene is TRBD1 (6 bases). The CDR3 consists of 13 residues. Deletions cut 0 bases from V and 8 bases from J, with 11 bases between. Germline values: CDR1 MNHEY, CDR2 SVGEGT. In nucleotides, the CDR3 is TGTGCCAGCAGTTACTCGGGGACACCCCAGCAGTACTTC. Protein: CASSYSGTPQQYF.

The chain has TRBV4-3 and TRBJ2-6; weak D call: TRBD2 (5 bases). The ends were cut back, 3 bases at V and 4 bases at J, with 7 bases in the middle. The germline V gene has CDR1 LGHNA and CDR2 YSLEER. The CDR3 contains 14 residues. The CDR3 coding sequence is TGCGCCAGCAGCCACGGGGTGGGGGCCAACGTCCTGACTTTC. Protein sequence: CASSHGVGANVLTF.

This chain links TRBV20-1 with TRBJ2-3, with D hard to call. V was clipped by 0 bases and J by 8 bases, with 12 bases between them. Germline V gives CDR1 DFQATT, CDR2 SNEGSKA (reference sequence). This CDR3 comprises 13 residues. This chain's CDR3 is CSARDEEVSTQYF. The CDR3 DNA reads as TGCAGTGCTAGAGATGAGGAAGTTTCTACGCAGTATTTT.

This chain connects TRBV6-5 to TRBJ2-6; D is uncertain. This CDR3 has 15 residues. Germline V gene sequence: CDR1 MNHEY, CDR2 SVGAGI. Trimming cost V 2 bases and J 0 bases, with 5 bases left between them. CDR3 coding DNA: TGTGCCAGCAGTTACCAGCGCTCTGGGGCCAACGTCCTGACTTTC. Translated: CASSYQRSGANVLTF.

The V and J genes are TRBV2 and TRBJ2-7; D ambiguous. The ends were cut back, 7 bases at V and 0 bases at J, with 7 bases in the middle. Germline V gives CDR1 SNHLY, CDR2 FYNNEI. CDR3 length equals 12 residues. In DNA, the CDR3 is TGTGCCAGCACCACCCTCTCCTACGAGCAGTACTTC. Translation gives CASTTLSYEQYF. The full variable domain, in which reference TRBV2 and TRBJ2-7 provide the parts outside the CDR3, is EPEVTQTPSHQVTQMGQEVILRCVPISNHLYFYWYRQILGQKVEFLVSFYNNEISEKSEIFDDQFSVERPDGSNFTLKIRSTKLEDSAMYFCASTTLSYEQYFGPGTRLTVT.

Only a few counts were recorded for this clonotype. This chain uses TRBV25-1 with TRBJ2-7, with 8 positions matching TRBD2. CDR3 size: 15 residues. V trimming: 2 bases; J trimming: 0 bases; junction bases outside the gene matches: 3. The germline CDR1 and CDR2 sequences are MGHDK and SYGVNS. CDR3 region: CASSEPGTSSYEQYF. CDR3 DNA: TGTGCCAGCAGTGAACCCGGGACTAGCTCCTACGAGCAGTACTTC.

The J gene is TRBJ2-1, the V gene TRBV6-5, with D possibly being TRBD1 (5 bases). V lost 2 bases and J lost 4, with 12 bases in between. The CDR3 runs to 15 residues. CDR1 and CDR2 from the germline V gene are MNHEY and SVGAGI. CDR3 sequence (DNA): TGTGCCAGCAGTTACGGCTCACCAGGGTACAATGAGCAGTTCTTC. Amino acid sequence: CASSYGSPGYNEQFF.

The chain has TRBV7-2 and TRBJ1-1; D is uncertain. The germline V gene has CDR1 SGHTA and CDR2 FQGNSA. V lost 5 bases and J 4 bases, leaving 11 bases between the germline ends. The CDR3 has 13 amino acids. CDR3 loop: CASSEVGGTEAFF. The CDR3 DNA reads TGTGCCAGCAGCGAAGTTGGAGGCACTGAAGCTTTCTTT.

The sample holds a few counts of this clonotype. This rearrangement joins TRBV5-1 to TRBJ2-4; 8 bases agree with TRBD2. The germline CDR1 and CDR2 sequences are SGHRS and YFSETQ. Unmatched junction bases numbered 3, after V lost 2 bases and J lost 2 bases. This CDR3 has 15 residues. The CDR3 region has the DNA TGCGCCAGCAGCTTCGGGGGGGCACCCAAAAACATTCAGTACTTC. Translating it yields CASSFGGAPKNIQYF.